This TCR beta chain emerged from a study of shared clonotypes between healthy human individuals. Turning to the study itself: Each donor had three CD4 naive, three CD4 memory, two CD8 naive and one CD8 memory plate.

V was trimmed by 4 bases and J by 0 bases, leaving 19 bases between them. CDR1 SNHLY and CDR2 FYNNEI come from the germline V gene. The length of the CDR3 is 18 residues. For this clone: Its antigen is undetermined.

Study-level points and caveats: Estimated richness values were generally larger in naive subsets than in memory subsets.

Replicate sorted-subset PCRs were loaded with around 210 ng DNA, about 31,000 T cell genomes. This table comes from immunoSEQ multiplex PCR, and its TCRdb copy is limited to in-frame clones, with some not included. The repertoire consists of hundreds of thousands of clones, with around 86% occurring once and the leading ten covering roughly 17%. Sequenced input: memory CD8+ T cells sorted from blood. Subset indicated: CD45RO+ cells pooled with CCR7-negative TemRA cells. This sequence joins TRBV2 and TRBJ1-5; D is ambiguous. This clonotype originated in a man younger than 35 in good health. This CDR3 is CASSVREFAFFSNQPQHF. The CDR3 region has the DNA TGTGCCAGCAGTGTTAGGGAATTCGCTTTTTTTAGCAATCAGCCCCAGCATTTT.